Each of the 7 T cell receptor beta chains below was sequenced from the same sample in a study of cytomegalovirus exposure and HLA in healthy donors. Profiling relied on immunoSEQ multiplex PCR, and the TCRdb table lists in-frame clones only, not all of them. Among about 200,000 clones, about 79% were seen once, and the ten largest hold roughly 13%. Sequences were obtained from PBMCs. The receptor source for this set is a young woman in good health and CMV-seropositive.

The chain uses TRBV27 and TRBJ1-4; TRBD1 matches at 12 bases. CDR1 and CDR2 from the germline V gene are MNHEY and SMNVEV (reference sequence). CDR3 length: 16 residues. J was trimmed by 7 bases and V by 4 bases; bases with no gene match: 7. CDR3 bases: TGTGCCAGCAGTTCAGGGACAGGGGGCGCGCGTGAAAAACTGTTTTTT. This gives the protein CASSSGTGGAREKLFF.

The V gene is TRBV9, the J gene TRBJ2-2; 11 positions agree with TRBD2. V shed 4 bases and J 4 bases; nucleotides not matched to a gene: 3. Per the germline V gene, CDR1 is SGDLS and CDR2 is YYNGEE. This CDR3 contains 15 residues. CDR3 sequence reads: CASSPTSGTTGELFF. The CDR3 coding sequence is TGTGCCAGCAGCCCGACTAGCGGGACCACCGGGGAGCTGTTTTTT.

The rearrangement joins TRBV7-9 to TRBJ1-1; D not resolved. The CDR3 runs 13 residues. Deletions cut 1 base from V and 11 bases from J, with 14 bases between. The germline V gene has CDR1 SEHNR and CDR2 FQNEAQ (reference sequence). The CDR3 sequence: CASSLDRVGRAFF. The CDR3 nucleotides are TGTGCCAGCAGCTTAGATAGGGTGGGGAGGGCTTTCTTT.

The chain has TRBV7-9 and TRBJ2-7, with D maybe TRBD2 (6 bases). V was pared by 2 bases and J by 2 bases, with 10 bases between. Looked up from germline, CDR1 is SEHNR and CDR2 is FQNEAQ (reference sequence). The CDR3 sequence is 14 residues long. The chain's CDR3 is CASSLSGPTYEQYF. CDR3 DNA: TGTGCCAGCAGCTTAAGCGGGCCCACCTACGAGCAGTACTTC.

The chain couples TRBV15 to TRBJ2-7; perhaps TRBD1 as D (6 bases). Germline CDR1 is LNHNV and CDR2 is YYDKDF (reference sequence). The CDR3 has 15 amino acids. Deletions cut 4 bases from V and 0 bases from J, with 13 bases between. The CDR3 protein is CATSNEQGSSYEQYF. The DNA of the CDR3 is TGTGCCACCAGCAACGAACAGGGAAGCTCCTACGAGCAGTACTTC.

Notes on this clone: The identical CDR3 is also encoded by other nucleotide sequences in the sample. The genes are TRBV6-1 and TRBJ2-1; 11 bases are shared with TRBD2. V dropped 6 bases and J dropped 3; count of bases not matched to a gene: 1. Germline CDR1 is MNHNS and CDR2 is SASEGT. The CDR3 runs 14 residues. The CDR3 here is CASRGLADYNEQFF. Written as DNA, the CDR3 is TGTGCCAGCAGGGGACTAGCGGACTACAATGAGCAGTTCTTC.

This clone has just one count. The chain carries TRBV5-1 and TRBJ2-1; 9 nucleotides agree with TRBD2. The germline CDR1 and CDR2 sequences are SGHRS and YFSETQ. J gave up 8 bases and V 6 bases, and 12 bases lay outside the gene matches. The CDR3 covers 15 residues. The CDR3 is CASTPVAGAADEQFF. CDR3 sequence (DNA): TGCGCCAGCACCCCTGTAGCGGGAGCGGCGGATGAGCAGTTCTTC.